What follows describes a single TCR beta chain. Its antigen is undetermined. The CDR3 has 12 amino acids. V lost 1 base, J lost 9 bases, and 4 bases lay in between. Per germline, CDR1 MGHDK and CDR2 SYGVNS. The record originates from a study of T cells after yellow fever vaccination. TCRdb fed the 5' RACE reads into MiXCR, producing one record per CDR3 protein. The sample yields 450,000 to 600,000 distinct CDR3 sequences, around an eighth seen once. Study outcomes and limitations: Sorted repertoires could include abundant contaminating clonotypes from bulk cells.

The rearrangement joins TRBV25-1 to TRBJ1-6; D not resolved. The TCR was taken from a man younger than 40 who received the YFV17D yellow fever vaccine. The sequencing used PBMCs, collected on the day of the yellow fever booster vaccination. The CDR3 loop reads CASSESASPLHF. DNA of the CDR3: TGTGCCAGCAGTGAATCTGCTTCACCCCTCCACTTT.